This T cell receptor beta chain was recovered during a study of identical twins listed by TCRdb under 2016. Context from the whole study: TCR alpha and beta repertoires from monozygotic twins, unrelated adults of various ages and cord blood were deep-sequenced to test whether fetal clonotypes persist. To rule out contamination, the twin experiments were replicated at different times with different library preparation protocols.

About this clonotype itself: Its binding antigen is unknown. No clone much larger than this one lies a single base away; base qualities are absent.

Only healthy Caucasian donors were included. Three pairs of female monozygotic twins, all aged about 18 to 29 years, were included in the twin cohort. CD4+ and CD8+ T cell populations were isolated with positive isolation kits from Invitrogen. To prepare the library, 5' RACE was applied. The sample was run on an Illumina HiSeq 2000. Template switching introduced a universal primer binding site; the final cDNA contained a unique molecular identifier, enabling accurate counting of TCR cDNA molecules. First-strand cDNA for TCR alpha and beta chains was synthesized from specific primers in the conserved constant-segment region. To control for contamination, every cDNA library was double barcoded, receiving both a SMART-Mk sample barcode and Illumina barcodes. TruSeq adapter sequences along with Illumina sample barcodes were introduced in two successive PCR steps. The Illumina HiSeq platform was used with custom primers to sequence TCR alpha and beta cDNA libraries. In the authors' own workflow: MiGEC was used to process raw reads and extract unique molecular identifiers, and MiXCR was used to find CDR3 positions. For each individual, recombination models were inferred using an EM algorithm with the repgenHMM and IGoR tools. The tcR package in R was used for shared clonotype analysis, with sharing normalized by the product of cloneset sizes. To study raw recombination free of thymic and clonal selection effects, out-of-frame nonproductive sequences were analyzed. Using fastp trimming at Q25 and MiXCR clonotype assembly, TCRdb reanalyzed the public sequencing data and kept in-frame beta chains. CDR3 protein duplicates are merged, each entry listing the most common genes and DNA. Clone size and V and J calls follow TCRdb, not the original study. The sample data list roughly 490,000 distinct CDR3 sequences, and roughly an eighth of these were observed just once. The ten largest make up approximately 0.9% of the sample.

The paper as a whole reports these results and caveats: Recombination models systematically underestimated out-of-frame TCR alpha sharing in monozygotic twins but agreed with sharing between unrelated individuals. Compared with coincidental sharing between unrelated individuals, out-of-frame TCR alpha sequences shared between twins had an excess of sequences with low generation probability. Invariant T cells such as MAIT and iNKT could partly confound zero-insertion analyses, though diverse VJ usage argued against this for most clonotypes. Abundant cord blood beta clonotypes had fewer insertions, young adult naive repertoires showed a similar but weaker trend, and memory repertoires showed no such trend. The excess sharing between twins in beta out-of-frame sequences was weaker because fewer shared sequences reduced the signal-to-noise ratio. Because the same donors could not be followed over many years, conclusions were based on cross-sectional statistical analysis.

CDR1 and CDR2 are read off the germline V gene (reference sequence) as SEHNR and FQNEAQ. Spanning cysteine to phenylalanine, the CDR3 consists of 13 amino acids. CDR3 DNA is the only sequence kept; it has 39 bases, read in frame from the first base. The junction shows trimming of 2 bases on V and 4 bases on J, plus 5 bases between the germline ends. These sequences were also reported in another study, on yellow fever vaccine responses in identical twins. The second paper further reports: The T cell response to vaccination in identical twins was reported by the authors to appear partly convergent and partly personalized. Focusing on identical twins, the study followed the T cell clones that responded to the vaccine, and did so with precision.

Recombination connected TRBV7-9 to TRBJ2-2, with the D gene call left open. The clonotype comes from a woman between 18 and 29 years old in good health. Source material: CD4+ T cells sorted from blood. The CDR3 region reads CASSLMPTGELFF. The nucleotides are TGTGCCAGCAGCTTAATGCCCACCGGGGAGCTGTTTTTT.